A selection of T cell receptor beta chains follows, all from one sample in a study of cytomegalovirus exposure and HLA in healthy donors. Sequenced by immunoSEQ multiplex PCR; TCRdb stores in-frame clones only, minus some. The sample holds 210,000 or so clones, 80% to 90% seen once. Sequencing was carried out using PBMCs. The origin of the receptors is a woman in her late teens or twenties in good health and CMV-seronegative. Each CDR3 is given without its conserved first and last residue.

J,V,CDR3
TRBJ2-7,TRBV2,ASGDRESYEQY
TRBJ2-7,TRBV11-3,ASSLEAGNTYEQY
TRBJ1-1,TRBV6-5,ASSYYGDTEAF
TRBJ2-3,TRBV27,ASSLSQVAGGHFTDTQY
TRBJ1-1,TRBV7-9,SSSLTLNTEAF
TRBJ2-5,TRBV11-2,ASSLDLFGLETQY
TRBJ2-1,TRBV7-3,ASSMSGLPTSTPSYNEQF
TRBJ1-1,TRBV19,ASSIVRGARTEAF
TRBJ1-2,TRBV7-2,ASSLAPSATVNYGYT
TRBJ2-3,TRBV5-4,ASSLVGQRPDTQY
TRBJ1-2,TRBV6-6,ASRGFYGYT
TRBJ2-7,TRBV7-2,ASSLYSEQY
TRBJ2-7,TRBV4-2,ASSQEDSSYEQY
TRBJ1-2,TRBV20-1,SARLRTVQN
TRBJ2-7,TRBV7-3,ASSPSGGSSYEQY
TRBJ2-7,TRBV4-3,ASSQDLWTDSYEQY
TRBJ2-1,TRBV10-1,ASSLTLTGSQF
TRBJ2-1,TRBV5-6,ASSLNVRVIDDEQF
TRBJ1-4,TRBV2,ASSASRGRGDEKLF
TRBJ1-1,TRBV10-1,ASKPGQGLNTEAF
TRBJ1-5,TRBV6-5,ASSHDRDSNQPQH
TRBJ2-1,TRBV6-1,ASSNRLASYNEQF
TRBJ1-2,TRBV6-6,ASSYQGAGYT
TRBJ2-2,TRBV6-4,ASSAGTSNTGELF
TRBJ2-5,TRBV7-2,ASSGRDSQETQY
TRBJ1-1,TRBV6-5,ASRGGRHTEAF
TRBJ2-6,TRBV11-3,ASSDRGPGANVLT
TRBJ1-2,TRBV4-3,ASSQIMAAADSVSHGYT